A single sample gave rise to the 6 T cell receptor beta chains below, sequenced in a study of OX40 agonist ivuxolimab in advanced cancers. Library preparation used the immunoSEQ multiplex PCR assay. TCRdb carries this immuneACCESS record with in-frame sequences only. Its versions omit some clonotypes, under half of them owing to an unresolved V gene in the studies checked, with the rest unexplained. The sample contains over 40,000 clones, 80% of them found a single time. The ten largest clones capture 4% to 6% of the sample. The material sequenced was CD4+ or CD8+ T cells sorted from blood, taken in a trial of the OX40 agonist ivuxolimab. Receptor source: an adult with an advanced solid tumor such as melanoma, head and neck, liver or kidney cancer.

The V call is TRBV11-2, the J call TRBJ2-2; tentative D call: TRBD2 (5 bases). Germline lookup yields CDR1 SGHAT and CDR2 FQNNGV. The CDR3 runs to 14 residues. Trimming pared 6 bases from V and 6 bases from J, leaving 14 bases between. The DNA of the CDR3 is TGTGCCAGCAGAGTGAGGGAAGGAGCCGGGGAGCTGTTTTTT. Amino acids: CASRVREGAGELFF.

The V and J genes are TRBV29-1 and TRBJ2-4; D is uncertain. Trimming removed 1 base at V and 4 bases at J, with 11 bases between. Germline CDR1 and CDR2: SQVTM and ANQGSEA. The CDR3 length is 14 residues. This chain's CDR3 is CSVEGSGLKNIQYF. The CDR3, as DNA: TGCAGCGTTGAAGGGTCCGGGCTAAAAAACATTCAGTACTTC. Looking up the rest from reference TRBV29-1 and TRBJ2-4 gives the full variable domain: SAVISQKPSRDICQRGTSLTIQCQVDSQVTMMFWYRQQPGQSLTLIATANQGSEATYESGFVIDKFPISRPNLTFSTLTVSNMSPEDSSIYLCSVEGSGLKNIQYFGAGTRLSVL.

The CDR3 DNA reads as TGTGCCAGCAGCTCCAGCCTCCTGGGCACTGAAGCTTTCTTT. The encoded protein is CASSSSLLGTEAFF. V is TRBV7-2 and J is TRBJ1-1; D is unresolved. This CDR3 comprises 14 residues. CDR1 and CDR2 from the germline V gene are SGHTA and FQGNSA. The ends were cut back, 4 bases at V and 4 bases at J, with 13 bases in the middle. Combining the CDR3 with reference TRBV7-2 and TRBJ1-1 gives the whole variable domain GAGVSQSPSNKVTEKGKDVELRCDPISGHTALYWYRQSLGQGLEFLIYFQGNSAPDKSGLPSDRFSAERTGGSVSTLTIQRTQQEDSAVYLCASSSSLLGTEAFFGQGTRLTVV.

This clone has a single count. This sequence joins TRBV19 and TRBJ2-7; the match to TRBD2 covers 8 bases. Trimming at V came to 2 bases and at J to 2 bases, leaving 2 bases not matched to a gene. This CDR3 contains 14 residues. Germline V gene sequence: CDR1 LNHDA, CDR2 SQIVND (reference sequence). CDR3 bases: TGTGCCAGTAGTATACGGGAGGGCCCCTACGAGCAGTACTTC. Residues: CASSIREGPYEQYF.

The V call is TRBV5-4, the J call TRBJ2-5; D possibly corresponds to TRBD2 (5 bases). This CDR3 has 17 amino acids. V lost 3 bases, J lost 5 bases, and 23 bases lay in between. Germline assignment: CDR1 SGHNT and CDR2 YYREEE (reference sequence). The CDR3 region is CASSSKTGVKRAETQYF. The CDR3 DNA reads as TGTGCCAGCAGCTCGAAAACCGGGGTCAAAAGGGCCGAGACCCAGTACTTC.

V usage is TRBV4-3 and J usage is TRBJ2-3, with TRBD2 matching 9 bases. The trim removed 0 bases at V and 3 bases at J, leaving 7 bases unmatched. This CDR3 is built from 17 residues. The germline gives CDR1 LGHNA, CDR2 YSLEER. The CDR3 DNA sequence: TGCGCCAGCAGCCAAGATTTTAGCGGGAGTGGGACAGATACGCAGTATTTT. It translates to CASSQDFSGSGTDTQYF.